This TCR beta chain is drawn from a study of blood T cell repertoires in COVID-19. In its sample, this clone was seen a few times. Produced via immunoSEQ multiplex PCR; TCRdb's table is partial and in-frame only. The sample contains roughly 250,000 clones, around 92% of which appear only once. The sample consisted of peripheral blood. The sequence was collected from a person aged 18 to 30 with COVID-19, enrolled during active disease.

CDR3 DNA: TGTGCCAGCTCAGACCAGCGGAGAGCAGATACGCAGTATTTT. Its translation is CASSDQRRADTQYF. The chain has TRBV18 and TRBJ2-3, with D maybe TRBD2 (5 bases). V was clipped by 5 bases and J by 4 bases, with 13 bases between them. CDR1 and CDR2 (germline): KGHSH, LQKENI. The CDR3 runs to 14 residues.